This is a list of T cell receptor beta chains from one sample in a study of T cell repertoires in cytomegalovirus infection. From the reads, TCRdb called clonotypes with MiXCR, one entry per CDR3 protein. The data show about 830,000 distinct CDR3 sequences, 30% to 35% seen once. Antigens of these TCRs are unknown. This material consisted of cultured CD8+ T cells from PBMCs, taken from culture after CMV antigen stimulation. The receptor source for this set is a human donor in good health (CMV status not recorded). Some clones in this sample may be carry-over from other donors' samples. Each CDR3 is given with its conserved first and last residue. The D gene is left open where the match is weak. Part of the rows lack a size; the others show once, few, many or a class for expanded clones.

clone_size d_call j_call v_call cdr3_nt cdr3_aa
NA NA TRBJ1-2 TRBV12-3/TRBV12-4 TGTGCCAGCAGTTTAAAGACAGACTCTGGCTACACCTTC CASSLKTDSGYTF
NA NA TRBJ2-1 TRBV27 TGTGCCACCGCGGGGGCAGGGGGTAGTGATGAGCAGTTCTTC CATAGAGGSDEQFF
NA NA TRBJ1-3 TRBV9 TGTGCCAGCAGCGTAGCGGAGTCAGGGGCCGGCTCTGGAAACACCATATATTTT CASSVAESGAGSGNTIYF
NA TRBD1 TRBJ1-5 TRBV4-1 TGCGCCAGCAGCCAGGGACAGGGGGCAACCCAGCCCCAGCATTTT CASSQGQGATQPQHF
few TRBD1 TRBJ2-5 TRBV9 TGTGCCAGCGGGTTTGGACAGGGGGAATTTGAGACCCAGTACTTC CASGFGQGEFETQYF
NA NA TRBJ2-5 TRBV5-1 TGCGCCAGCAGCTTGAGGGGCGTGGCGGGCGAGACCCAGTACTTC CASSLRGVAGETQYF
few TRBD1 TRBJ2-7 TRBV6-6 TGTGCCAGCAGTACCGCAGGGGGTTTATACGAGCAGTACTTC CASSTAGGLYEQYF
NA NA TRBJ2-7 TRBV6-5 TGTGCCAGCAGGAGGGACATACCCTACGAGCAGTACTTC CASRRDIPYEQYF
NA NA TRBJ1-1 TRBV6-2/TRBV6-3 TGTGCCAGCACCCTTATCACCGGGACGGCGAACACTGAAGCTTTCTTT CASTLITGTANTEAFF
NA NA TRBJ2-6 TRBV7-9 TGTGCCAGCGGGGACAACCATCTCTCTGGGGCCAACGTCCTGACTTTC CASGDNHLSGANVLTF
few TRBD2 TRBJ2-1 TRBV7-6 TGTGCCAGCAGCTTAGTTACTAGCGGGGGGAACAATGAGCAGTTCTTC CASSLVTSGGNNEQFF
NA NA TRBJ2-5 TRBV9 TGTGCCAACAGCTCTCAAAACTCTAGGAGAGAGACCCAGTACTTC CANSSQNSRRETQYF
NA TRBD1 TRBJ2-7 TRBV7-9 TGTGCCAGCAGCTTAGCGAAAGACAGGGTCTATCCTTACGAGCAGTACTTC CASSLAKDRVYPYEQYF
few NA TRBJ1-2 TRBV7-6 TGTGCCAGCAGCCCCGACAACTACTATGGCTACACCTTC CASSPDNYYGYTF
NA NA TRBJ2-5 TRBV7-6 TGTGCCAGCAGCTTAGATTTGCGGGAAGAGACCCAGTACTTC CASSLDLREETQYF
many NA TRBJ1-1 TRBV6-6 TGTGCCAGCAGTTACTCTGCGGCCGACCTGAACACTGAAGCTTTCTTT CASSYSAADLNTEAFF
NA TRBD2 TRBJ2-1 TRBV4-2 TGTGCCAGCAGCCACGGGCTAGCGGGGGGCTACATCTACAATGAGCAGTTCTTC CASSHGLAGGYIYNEQFF
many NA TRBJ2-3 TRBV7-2 TGTGCCAGCAGCCCTCGCTGGGACAAGGAACGCACAGATACGCAGTATTTT CASSPRWDKERTDTQYF
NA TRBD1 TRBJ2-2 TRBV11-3 TGTGCCAACAGCTTACCGGGACAGGGCATCACCGGGGAGCTGTTTTTT CANSLPGQGITGELFF
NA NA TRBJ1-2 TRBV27 TGTGCCAGCGGAAAGCCACGCCGAGGCTACACCTTC CASGKPRRGYTF
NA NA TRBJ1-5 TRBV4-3 TGCGCCAGCAGCCAAGATGGACTGAGCAATCAGCCCCAGCATTTT CASSQDGLSNQPQHF
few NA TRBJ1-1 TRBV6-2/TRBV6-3 TGTGCCAGCACCAACGGGGGTCCTGAAGCTTTCTTT CASTNGGPEAFF
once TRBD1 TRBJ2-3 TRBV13 TGTGCCAGCAGCCAGAGAAGGACAGGGGGCTTTGATACGCAGTATTTT CASSQRRTGGFDTQYF
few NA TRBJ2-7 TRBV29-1 TGCAGCGCCACGGGGTTGGGAGCCGTAGACGAGCAGTACTTC CSATGLGAVDEQYF
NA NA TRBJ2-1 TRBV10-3 TGTGCCATCAAGGTTGCAGACAATGAGCAGTTCTTC CAIKVADNEQFF
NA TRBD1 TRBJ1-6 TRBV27 TGTGCCAGCAGTTGGGGGACAGAAGATTCACCCCTCCACTTT CASSWGTEDSPLHF
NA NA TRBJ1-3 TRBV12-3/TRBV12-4 TGTGCCAGCAGGAGGGAGCCGTTGGGTGGAAACACCATATATTTT CASRREPLGGNTIYF
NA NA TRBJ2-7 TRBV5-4 TGTGCCAGCAGCTTGGAGCCGGGGACGGACGAGCAGTACTTC CASSLEPGTDEQYF
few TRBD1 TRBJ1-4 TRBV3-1 TGTGCCAGCAGCCAAGATGAGGACAGGGCCGCCGGACAACTGTTTTTT CASSQDEDRAAGQLFF
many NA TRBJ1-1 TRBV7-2 TGTGCCAGCAGCTTGCCCTTCATGCCTATGAACACTGAAGCTTTCTTT CASSLPFMPMNTEAFF
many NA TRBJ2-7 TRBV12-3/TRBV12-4 TGTGCCAGCAGCCCAAGGGACGGAACCTACGAGCAGTACTTC CASSPRDGTYEQYF
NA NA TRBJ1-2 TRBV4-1 TGCGCCAGCAGCCAAGAACGCGGAGGACAAGGACCACGTATTGGCTACACCTTC CASSQERGGQGPRIGYTF